This record looks at one TCR beta chain sequence and its context. The antigen is unknown. The sample belongs to a study of cytomegalovirus exposure and HLA in healthy donors. The study, taken as a whole, reports: Most TCR sequences were uncommon, yet certain public TCRs appeared in many donors. Researchers reported from a later analysis that most CMV-associated TCR beta chains appeared HLA-restricted.

The PCR used 60 Vbeta and 13 Jbeta primers. The protocol was immunoSEQ multiplex PCR, while the TCRdb copy is restricted to in-frame clones and leaves out a portion. The sample holds fewer than 200,000 clones, 72% seen once. For the donor in question, CMV serostatus went unrecorded. Germline V lookup: CDR1 SGHDN, CDR2 FVKESK. Trimming pared 4 bases from V and 1 base from J, leaving 7 bases between. This CDR3 spans 13 amino acids. Sequenced sample: PBMCs. This receptor was obtained from a human donor in good health. V and J are TRBV14 and TRBJ1-1; D unresolved. The CDR3 reads CASSRLKNTEAFF. The CDR3 DNA is TGTGCCAGCAGCCGACTGAAGAACACTGAAGCTTTCTTT. Full variable domain (missing parts from reference TRBV14 and TRBJ1-1): EAGVTQFPSHSVIEKGQTVTLRCDPISGHDNLYWYRRVMGKEIKFLLHFVKESKQDESGMPNNRFLAERTGGTYSTLKVQPAELEDSGVYFCASSRLKNTEAFFGQGTRLTVV.